This TCR beta chain was documented in a study of T cell clones after liver transplantation (dated by TCRdb to the late 2010s). In the study overall: The samples were obtained from ITN030ST, a randomized trial that attempted immunosuppression withdrawal within 2 years after liver transplantation. Donor-reactive T cell clones were identified by TCRbeta sequencing following a pre-transplant mixed lymphocyte reaction and were subsequently tracked in post-transplant blood. Third party-reactive TCRbeta sequences were also identified from pre-transplant MLRs to serve as an antigen-independent comparator for donor-reactive sequences. Of the eight recipients, a few were HCV-positive, while the remaining recipients had been transplanted for non-autoimmune, non-viral indications. No induction therapy was given to the subjects, and standard immunosuppression was administered until randomization at 12-24 months post-transplant. Tolerance meant complete immunosuppression withdrawal for at least one year without liver enzymes rising beyond twice the upper limit of normal. The studied cohort comprised 8 liver transplant recipients, 3 classified as tolerant and 5 as non-tolerant. Results and caveats for the whole study, not just this receptor: Once repertoire turnover was taken into account, donor-reactive detection showed a significant reduction for CD4 in 7 of 8 subjects and for CD8 in 8 of 8. Low numbers of available donor cells limited the measurable donor-reactive repertoire in two subjects. In 5 of 8 subjects, circulating donor-reactive CD4 TCRbeta sequences decreased significantly after transplant, regardless of tolerance or HCV status. Since no allograft tissue specimens were available, donor-reactive T cells may have migrated into the graft instead of being deleted. Donor-reactive sequences declined more than third party-reactive ones, suggesting partial antigen-specific deletion unrelated to withdrawal success. The conclusions were preliminary, being limited by small, heterogeneous patient numbers and by non-standardized post-transplant time points.

Frozen genomic DNA underwent high-throughput TCRbeta CDR3 sequencing by immunoSEQ, including PCR amplification, mapping, bias correction and internal controls. From the authors' description of their analysis: Only productive rearrangements were retained, with each unique TCRbeta sequence defined by its CDR3 nucleotide sequence together with its V and J gene. Donor-reactive sequences required at least 5-fold expansion in CFSE-low cells versus unstimulated pre-transplant cells and at least 0.01% frequency. Per-subject minimum frequency thresholds, based on the lowest-template unstimulated sample, ensured at least 90% detection power. Jensen-Shannon divergence between the top 1000 TCRbeta sequences post-transplant and pre-transplant was used to measure repertoire turnover. Changes in detection of donor-reactive sequences were tested with two-sided Fisher's exact tests. The table comes from immuneACCESS by way of TCRdb, which keeps in-frame sequences with V and J called. Part of the clones is missing from these tables; in studies checked, under half for an unresolved V gene and the rest for unknown reasons. V and J calls and clone size are those listed in that table; D and trimming were worked out from the DNA. This sample holds 950 to 1,500 clones; 45% to 55% were observed only once. Roughly 16% of the sample goes to the ten largest clones.

Alloreactive TCRbeta sequences were defined by sequencing the proliferating CFSE-low cells from the MLR. In CFSE-MLRs, pre-transplant recipient cells were stimulated with donor PBMCs, splenocytes or lymph node cells, or with third-party PBMCs. Randomization to immunosuppression withdrawal applied to every one of the 8 studied subjects. The Qiagen DNeasy Blood and Tissue Kit was used to isolate genomic DNA. Remarks on this clone: No antigen is known for it. The record has no base qualities; no much larger clone is one base away.

The sequencing input was CD4+ T cells from cultured PBMCs. The TCR comes from a human patient who received a liver transplant. It is possible that, after a transplant, some T cells come from the graft donor.

This receptor carries the CDR3 CASSVGPGGHTGELFF. DNA sequence: TGTGCCAGCAGCGTGGGCCCTGGGGGCCACACCGGGGAGCTGTTTTTT. The chain uses TRBV9 and TRBJ2-2; TRBD1 could be the D gene, as 6 bases match. CDR1 and CDR2 (SGDLS, YYNGEE) derive from the germline V gene. Reading from cysteine to phenylalanine, the CDR3 counts 16 amino acids. The kept DNA is CDR3 alone, 48 bases in frame from the first base. Cut back by 2 bases and 3 bases, the V and J ends lie 14 bases apart.